The 13 T cell receptor beta chains presented below share a single source sample, sequenced in a study of T-cell reconstitution after alpha-beta-depleted transplantation in children. It was with unique molecular identifiers that the TCRbeta library was prepared. TCRdb used MiXCR to reprocess the PCR reads, holding one entry per CDR3 protein. The sample consists of 81,000 or so distinct CDR3 sequences, around 16% of them appearing once. Sequencing was performed on PBMCs, mostly from graft donor cells, taken 180 days after TCRalphabeta/CD19-depleted stem cell transplant. The receptors here all came from a male patient aged 2 to 9 who had a stem cell transplant for acute lymphoblastic leukemia, so the T cells may come from the graft donor.

This clonotype occurred a few times. The rearrangement links TRBV19 to TRBJ2-1; weak D call: TRBD2 (6 bases). CDR3 length equals 16 residues. Germline CDR1 reads LNHDA; CDR2 reads SQIVND (reference sequence). V was shortened by 3 bases and J by 4 bases, with 16 bases between the two germline ends. The CDR3 sequence: CASSMGLPSKYNEQFF. CDR3 coding DNA: TGTGCCAGTAGTATGGGACTTCCCTCGAAGTACAATGAGCAGTTCTTC.

The V call is TRBV29-1, the J call TRBJ2-3; 10 bases match TRBD1. This CDR3 has 15 amino acids. Germline lookup yields CDR1 SQVTM and CDR2 ANQGSEA. Trimming cost V 2 bases and J 3 bases; bases outside gene matches: 5. In DNA form, the CDR3 reads TGCAGCGTTGAAAGGGGGACAGGGGCGACAGATACGCAGTATTTT. This encodes CSVERGTGATDTQYF.

The rearrangement links TRBV4-1 to TRBJ2-3; TRBD1 is a possible D gene (5 bases). CDR1 is MGHRA and CDR2 is YSYEKL in the germline V gene. This CDR3 has 12 residues. V lost 7 bases and J 5 bases, leaving 10 bases between the germline ends. CDR3 sequence: CASTQGGDTQYF. In DNA, the CDR3 is TGCGCCAGCACCCAGGGTGGAGATACGCAGTATTTT.

This clonotype was seen only a few times. This chain joins TRBV2 and TRBJ2-5; D gene unclear. V was shortened by 6 bases and J by 5 bases, with 7 bases between the two germline ends. Germline V gene sequence: CDR1 SNHLY, CDR2 FYNNEI. This CDR3 is 11 amino acids long. The CDR3 nucleotides are TGTGCCAGCAGGCCTGTGGAGACCCAGTACTTC. It yields the protein CASRPVETQYF.

This clonotype has only a few counts. The chain couples TRBV5-1 to TRBJ1-2, with 8 bases matching TRBD1. Germline CDR1 is SGHRS and CDR2 is YFSETQ. With 4 bases clipped from V and 5 bases from J, the junction kept 7 bases outside the gene matches. The length of the CDR3 is 14 residues. The CDR3 sequence is CASSKATGAYGYTF. The CDR3 DNA is TGCGCCAGCAGCAAGGCGACAGGGGCATATGGCTACACCTTC.

The chain joins TRBV20-1 to TRBJ2-2; D remains ambiguous. The CDR3 extends over 14 amino acids. Germline CDR1 and CDR2: DFQATT and SNEGSKA (reference sequence). Between the trimmed V and J ends, which lost 4 bases and 2 bases, there was a span of 11 bases. The DNA of the CDR3 is TGCAGTGCTACGCCGAACCTCAACACCGGGGAGCTGTTTTTT. Its protein product is CSATPNLNTGELFF.

This chain connects TRBV29-1 to TRBJ2-7; TRBD2 is a possible D gene (6 bases). V was trimmed by 4 bases and J by 0 bases, leaving 13 bases between them. The CDR3 sequence is 14 residues long. Germline V lookup: CDR1 SQVTM, CDR2 ANQGSEA. The CDR3 nucleotides read TGCAGCGTTGTCTTAGGGAGGACCTCCTACGAGCAGTACTTC. This translates into CSVVLGRTSYEQYF.

The table lists this clonotype with a few counts. This chain joins TRBV7-2 and TRBJ2-3; D might be TRBD2 (5 bases). Trimming stripped 5 bases from V and 0 bases from J, with 15 bases between. This CDR3 region has 16 residues. CDR1 SGHTA and CDR2 FQGNSA come from the germline V gene. Written as DNA, the CDR3 is TGTGCCAGCAGCCCGGGGATCGACACCAGCACAGATACGCAGTATTTT. Protein sequence: CASSPGIDTSTDTQYF.

This clonotype has just a few counts. The rearrangement links TRBV13 to TRBJ2-1, with TRBD2 identical over 11 bases. V shed 2 bases and J 8 bases; nucleotides not matched to a gene: 8. This CDR3 has 16 residues. The germline gives CDR1 PRHDT, CDR2 FYEKMQ (reference sequence). CDR3: CASSLFSGGEFHEQFF. CDR3 DNA sequence: TGTGCCAGCAGCTTATTTAGCGGGGGGGAGTTTCATGAGCAGTTCTTC.

This clonotype was observed a handful of times. The J gene is TRBJ2-7, the V gene TRBV7-8; perhaps D is TRBD1 or TRBD2 (5 bases each). Germline V CDR1 and CDR2: SGHVS, FQNEAQ. Trimming took off 5 bases at V and 13 bases at J, with 18 bases between the two ends. The CDR3 spans 12 residues. The CDR3 region has the DNA TGTGCCAGCAGCGTGGGGCCACGGGGCCTATACTTC. Protein: CASSVGPRGLYF. The full variable domain, in which reference TRBV7-8 and TRBJ2-7 provide the parts outside the CDR3, is GAGVSQSPRYKVAKRGQDVALRCDPISGHVSLFWYQQALGQGPEFLTYFQNEAQLDKSGLPSDRFFAERPEGSVSTLKIQRTQQEDSAVYLCASSVGPRGLYFGPGTRLTVT.

The table lists this clonotype with a few counts. The DNA of the CDR3 is TGTGCCAGCACCCGACCCGGGGCCCTAATGAACACTGAAGCTTTCTTT. Its protein is CASTRPGALMNTEAFF. This chain uses TRBV12-3 or TRBV12-4 with TRBJ1-1; D might be TRBD1 (5 bases). The CDR3 runs to 16 residues. The V end lost 7 bases, the J end lost 0 bases, and 18 bases lay between the germline ends.

The gene calls are TRBV5-6 and TRBJ2-1; D remains unclear. CDR1 is SGHDT and CDR2 is YYEEEE in the germline V gene. The germline V and J ends were trimmed by 1 base and 5 bases, with 10 bases remaining between them. CDR3 length equals 14 residues. In nucleotides, the CDR3 is TGTGCCAGCAGCTTGTCTCTTTTGGACAATGAGCAGTTCTTC. Translated, it gives CASSLSLLDNEQFF. Supplemented by reference TRBV5-6 and TRBJ2-1, the full variable domain reads DAGVTQSPTHLIKTRGQQVTLRCSPKSGHDTVSWYQQALGQGPQFIFQYYEEEERQRGNFPDRFSGHQFPNYSSELNVNALLLGDSALYLCASSLSLLDNEQFFGPGTRLTVL.

This clonotype turned up a few times. The chain couples TRBV12-3 or TRBV12-4 to TRBJ2-7; 7 bases match TRBD1. The CDR3 loop spans 14 amino acids. V shed 3 bases and J 3 bases; nucleotides not matched to a gene: 5. In nucleotides, the CDR3 is TGTGCCAGCAGTTTCCCCGGGACAGACTACGAGCAGTACTTC. Translated, it gives CASSFPGTDYEQYF.